This TCR beta chain appears in the sequencing data of a study of cytomegalovirus exposure and HLA in healthy donors. CDR1 and CDR2 from the germline V gene are SGDLS and YYNGEE. Trimming cost V 2 bases and J 5 bases; bases outside gene matches: 6. CDR3 length: 15 amino acids. Each donor's status was that of a healthy bone marrow donor. Donors were ostensibly healthy at sampling, although undocumented immune exposures were probable. Study findings and constraints: The authors enumerated roughly 180 TCR beta chains as linked to cytomegalovirus. Later analysis indicated greater clonal expansion among HLA-associated TCR beta chains than among equally common other chains.

About this clone: Its matching antigen is unknown.

The PCR employed 60 Vbeta primers together with 13 Jbeta primers. Method: immunoSEQ multiplex PCR; TCRdb's copy keeps in-frame clones and lacks some. There are 150,000 to 200,000 clones in the sample; about 90% occur only once, and around 0.25% lies in the top ten. Sequenced input: PBMCs. V gene TRBV9 combines with J gene TRBJ2-1, with 8 bases identical to TRBD2. The receptor comes from a girl in the first two years of life in good health and CMV-seronegative. The CDR3 loop is CASSVSGTLNNEQFF. In DNA form, the CDR3 reads TGTGCCAGCAGCGTTAGCGGGACCCTGAACAATGAGCAGTTCTTC.